This T cell receptor beta chain is from a study of T cell clones after liver transplantation (dated by TCRdb to the late 2010s). Regarding the research as a whole: Samples were obtained from ITN030ST, a randomized trial in which withdrawal of immunosuppression was attempted within 2 years of liver transplantation. Tolerance was defined as complete immunosuppression withdrawal for at least one year with no rise in liver enzymes beyond twice the upper limit of normal. Of the eight recipients, a few were HCV-positive, while the remaining recipients had been transplanted for non-autoimmune, non-viral indications. Blood samples were collected pre-transplant, pre-randomization before withdrawal, and post-randomization after either complete withdrawal or failed withdrawal. Subjects received no induction therapy and standard immunosuppression until randomization at 12-24 months post-transplant. A cohort of 8 liver transplant recipients was studied, of whom 3 were classified as tolerant and 5 as non-tolerant. As an antigen-independent comparator for donor-reactive sequences, third party-reactive TCRbeta sequences were also identified from pre-transplant MLRs. Donor-reactive T cell clones were identified by TCRbeta sequencing after a pre-transplant mixed lymphocyte reaction and then tracked in post-transplant blood.

The full study reports these points: Circulating donor-reactive CD4 TCRbeta sequences fell significantly post-transplant in most of the 8 subjects, irrespective of tolerance or HCV status. When repertoire turnover was accounted for, significantly reduced detection of donor-reactive sequences was found in 7 of 8 subjects for CD4 and in 8 of 8 subjects for CD8. Because of small, heterogeneous patient numbers and non-standardized post-transplant time points, the conclusions were only preliminary. A greater decline was seen for donor-reactive sequences than for third party-reactive sequences, suggesting partial antigen-specific deletion unrelated to withdrawal success. Without allograft tissue specimens, donor-reactive T cells may have migrated into the graft rather than being deleted. In two subjects, low numbers of available donor cells limited the measurable donor-reactive repertoire.

High-throughput TCRbeta CDR3 sequencing of frozen genomic DNA was performed by immunoSEQ, including PCR amplification, mapping, bias correction and internal controls. The study's own analysis went as follows. Only productive rearrangements were retained, with each unique TCRbeta sequence defined by its CDR3 nucleotide sequence together with its V and J gene. Donor-reactive sequences required at least 5-fold expansion in CFSE-low cells versus unstimulated pre-transplant cells and at least 0.01% frequency. Minimum frequency thresholds were set for each subject on the basis of the unstimulated sample with the lowest template count, so that a detection power of at least 90% was ensured. Jensen-Shannon divergence between the top 1000 TCRbeta sequences post-transplant and pre-transplant was used to measure repertoire turnover. Changes in detection of donor-reactive sequences were tested with two-sided Fisher's exact tests. Drawn from immuneACCESS, this table holds only the in-frame rearrangements with V and J called that TCRdb kept. Clones are partly lost; checked studies trace under half to an unresolved V gene and leave the rest unexplained. For V, J and clone size, that table is used; D and trimming come from the DNA. The sample table lists tens of thousands of clones, about 86% of them with a count of one. The top ten clones comprise 2% to 2.5% of the sample.

V drops 1 base and J drops 6 bases, leaving 19 bases in between. Including cysteine and phenylalanine, the CDR3 has 17 amino acids. Only the CDR3 portion is preserved as DNA: 51 bases, with reading frame beginning at the first base. The CDR1 and CDR2 encoded by the germline V gene are SNHLY and FYNNEI. Unstimulated PBMCs, after thawing, were stained for CD3, CD4 and CD8 and then FACS-sorted into CD3+CD4+ and CD3+CD8+ populations. Each of the 8 studied subjects was randomized to immunosuppression withdrawal. The Qiagen DNeasy Blood and Tissue Kit was used to isolate genomic DNA. Note on this clone: Its antigen is not yet known. One base away there is no much larger clone; base qualities are not given.

Sample: CD4+ T cells from blood, taken 24 months after liver transplant. The clonotype originates from a human patient who received a liver transplant. Some T cells present after a transplant may be cells of the graft donor. This receptor chain uses TRBV2 and TRBJ1-5; the D gene cannot be named for sure. In nucleotide form, the sequence is TGTGCCAGCAGTGAAGGTCTGACGGACTTAATTAGTCAGCCCCAGCATTTT. This gives the protein CASSEGLTDLISQPQHF.